This T cell receptor (beta chain) was found in a study of blood T cell repertoires in COVID-19. Germline V gene lookup returns CDR1 MDHEN and CDR2 SYDVKM. V was clipped by 2 bases and J by 0 bases; unmatched bases: 9. The CDR3 has 17 amino acids. The count of this clone is one. Measured with immunoSEQ multiplex PCR; TCRdb has only the in-frame clones, and not every one. The sample records 55,000 to 75,000 clones, just under 80% being singletons. The chain carries TRBV28 and TRBJ1-2; TRBD1 aligns across 7 bases. The sequencing sample was made of peripheral blood. This clonotype was obtained from a human donor in a cohort sampled during active COVID-19. This CDR3 reads CASSLISGGFSNYGYTF. The CDR3 DNA is TGTGCCAGCAGTTTAATCTCAGGGGGTTTTTCTAACTATGGCTACACCTTC.